One and the same sample provided the 17 T cell receptor beta chains below, sequenced in a study of shared T cell receptors in the human thymus. Clones were read by immunoSEQ multiplex PCR, and TCRdb kept only the in-frame ones, dropping some. The sample lists hundreds of thousands of clones; 70% to 90% were seen once. The data were also submitted as part of a second study, on human thymus T cells.

Sequences were obtained from thymocytes. The receptors stem from a boy less than two years old with a congenital heart defect.

J is TRBJ1-4 and V is TRBV4-2; D possibly corresponds to TRBD1 (6 bases). Germline V CDR1 and CDR2: LGHNA, YNFKEQ. Trimming stripped 3 bases from V and 3 bases from J, with 17 bases between. The CDR3 has 17 amino acids. CDR3 residues: CASSHYKQGIPNEKLFF. Written as DNA, the CDR3 is TGTGCCAGCAGCCACTACAAACAGGGAATTCCTAATGAAAAACTGTTTTTT.

This sequence joins TRBV4-3 and TRBJ2-7; 7 bases agree with TRBD2. In germline, CDR1 is LGHNA, CDR2 YSLEER. This CDR3 spans 14 amino acids. The V segment lost 5 bases and the J segment 2 bases; nucleotides outside the gene matches: 6. The CDR3 reads CASSKNGRAYEQYF. The CDR3 DNA follows: TGCGCCAGCAGCAAAAATGGGAGGGCCTACGAGCAGTACTTC.

In this sample, this clone turned up a few times. CDR3 coding DNA: TGTGCCAGCAGCTTAGGGCCGACTAGCGGGACGTGGGAGCAGTACTTC. It specifies CASSLGPTSGTWEQYF. The V and J genes are TRBV11-2 and TRBJ2-7; the match to TRBD2 covers 11 bases. The CDR3 loop spans 16 amino acids. Trimming took 1 base from V and 7 from J; bases not matched to a gene: 9. CDR1 and CDR2 (germline): SGHAT, FQNNGV.

The chain is built from TRBV2 and TRBJ2-1; 8 bases are shared with TRBD2. Unmatched junction bases numbered 11, after V lost 8 bases and J lost 2 bases. This CDR3 region has 16 residues. CDR1 is SNHLY and CDR2 is FYNNEI in the germline V gene. CDR3: CASLPGAGAAYNEQFF. The CDR3 DNA reads TGTGCCAGCTTGCCGGGAGCGGGAGCGGCCTACAATGAGCAGTTCTTC.

V usage is TRBV7-8 and J usage is TRBJ2-7; 15 bases match TRBD2. The CDR3 has 17 residues. Looked up from germline, CDR1 is SGHVS and CDR2 is FQNEAQ. V shed 5 bases, J shed 7 bases, and the junction held 12 bases outside the gene matches. The chain's CDR3 is CASSGRTSGRALEEQYF. The CDR3 DNA follows: TGTGCCAGCAGCGGGCGGACTAGCGGGAGGGCCTTAGAAGAGCAGTACTTC.

This chain uses TRBV4-1 with TRBJ2-7; possibly TRBD1 for D (5 bases). CDR1 is MGHRA, CDR2 YSYEKL, per germline. This CDR3 spans 14 amino acids. The V end lost 2 bases, the J end lost 0 bases, and 8 bases lay between the germline ends. This chain's CDR3 is CASSQKGHSYEQYF. CDR3 in DNA: TGCGCCAGCAGCCAAAAGGGGCACTCCTACGAGCAGTACTTC.

The V and J genes are TRBV19 and TRBJ2-1; the match to TRBD2 covers 14 bases. Germline lookup yields CDR1 LNHDA and CDR2 SQIVND (reference sequence). The V and J ends lost 6 bases and 9 bases, in that order; junction bases with no gene match: 10. The CDR3 totals 16 residues. This CDR3 reads CASSPGLAGVMAEQFF. As DNA, the CDR3 is TGTGCCAGTAGCCCGGGACTAGCGGGAGTTATGGCTGAGCAGTTCTTC.

This chain joins TRBV28 and TRBJ2-7, with D possibly TRBD2 on 5 matching bases. This CDR3 contains 13 residues. Germline V CDR1 and CDR2: MDHEN, SYDVKM. V dropped 3 bases and J dropped 3 bases, with 9 bases sitting between them. The CDR3 sequence: CASSFPGIYEQYF. Here the CDR3 DNA reads TGTGCCAGCAGTTTCCCGGGGATCTACGAGCAGTACTTC.

This clone has just a few counts. The chain recombines TRBV10-3 with TRBJ2-7; 8 nucleotides agree with TRBD2. The CDR3 runs 16 residues. Germline lookup yields CDR1 ENHRY and CDR2 SYGVKD. Germline trimming cut 10 bases from V and 1 base from J; bases unmatched to any gene: 15. DNA for the CDR3: TGTGCCACCTACCCCCGCCCGGGACTAGATTCCTACGAGCAGTACTTC. This gives the protein CATYPRPGLDSYEQYF.

V usage is TRBV4-2 and J usage is TRBJ1-5; perhaps TRBD1 as D (6 bases). Germline assignment: CDR1 LGHNA and CDR2 YNFKEQ. The germline V and J ends were trimmed by 0 bases and 4 bases, with 16 bases remaining between them. This CDR3 has 17 residues. This chain's CDR3 is CASSQEGGGQWNQPQHF. For the CDR3, the DNA is TGTGCCAGCAGCCAAGAAGGGGGGGGGCAATGGAATCAGCCCCAGCATTTT.

The rearrangement uses TRBV4-2 and TRBJ1-4; weak D call: TRBD1 (5 bases). This CDR3 comprises 16 residues. Germline loops: CDR1 LGHNA, CDR2 YNFKEQ. V lost 0 bases to trimming and J lost 1 base, with 9 bases between them. CDR3 in DNA: TGTGCCAGCAGCCAAGAAGGGGTCTTAACTAATGAAAAACTGTTTTTT. It yields the protein CASSQEGVLTNEKLFF.

The genes are TRBV7-9 and TRBJ2-3; tentatively, D is TRBD2 (5 bases). This CDR3 spans 15 amino acids. Germline V gene sequence: CDR1 SEHNR, CDR2 FQNEAQ (reference sequence). Trimming took off 1 base at V and 4 bases at J, with 12 bases between the two ends. CDR3 sequence: CASSLGGLAPDTQYF. CDR3 DNA: TGTGCCAGCAGCTTAGGTGGGCTAGCCCCAGATACGCAGTATTTT.

The chain joins TRBV5-1 to TRBJ2-2; 14 bases match TRBD2. The CDR3 is 18 amino acids. V trimming: 4 bases; J trimming: 1 base; junction bases outside the gene matches: 6. CDR1 SGHRS and CDR2 YFSETQ come from the germline V gene. The chain's CDR3 is CASSRGLAGDRNTGELFF. In nucleotides, the CDR3 is TGCGCCAGCAGCAGGGGACTAGCGGGAGACCGGAACACCGGGGAGCTGTTTTTT.

This rearrangement joins TRBV7-9 to TRBJ2-2, with 9 positions matching TRBD2. V was clipped by 2 bases and J by 4 bases; unmatched bases: 5. Germline loops: CDR1 SEHNR, CDR2 FQNEAQ (reference sequence). This CDR3 region has 16 residues. This CDR3 reads CASSLRAGGGTGELFF. The CDR3 nucleotides read TGTGCCAGCAGCTTACGAGCGGGAGGCGGCACCGGGGAGCTGTTTTTT.

The chain links TRBV10-2 to TRBJ2-7; 8 nucleotides align to TRBD2. This CDR3 comprises 15 residues. Germline lookup yields CDR1 WSHSY and CDR2 SAAADI. V was clipped by 6 bases and J by 0 bases; unmatched bases: 7. The CDR3 region has the DNA TGCGCCAGCAGGGCTACTAGCGGAACCTCCTACGAGCAGTACTTC. Its protein is CASRATSGTSYEQYF.

This sequence joins TRBV15 and TRBJ1-3; weak D call: TRBD1 (5 bases). Trimming took 5 bases from V and 0 from J, leaving 11 bases between them. Germline loops: CDR1 LNHNV, CDR2 YYDKDF (reference sequence). The CDR3 runs 15 residues. CDR3 in DNA: TGTGCCACCAGCTCACAGGTTAACTCTGGAAACACCATATATTTT. Its translation: CATSSQVNSGNTIYF.

This clone has only one observation. This chain uses TRBV6-5 with TRBJ1-4, with TRBD1 identical over 7 bases. Germline trimming cut 4 bases from V and 6 bases from J; bases unmatched to any gene: 5. The CDR3 totals 14 residues. CDR1 is MNHEY and CDR2 is SVGAGI in the germline V gene. CDR3 bases: TGTGCCAGCAGTTCGACAGGGAAGTATGAAAAACTGTTTTTT. The encoded protein is CASSSTGKYEKLFF.